The source of this TCR beta chain is a study of T cells after yellow fever vaccination (dated by TCRdb to between 2018 and 2021). For the wider study: The SMART-Seq v4 Ultra Low Input RNA kit was used to prepare libraries from fractions with low cell numbers. To track T-cell clones before and after primary and booster YFV17D yellow fever vaccination, bulk TCR alpha and beta repertoires were sequenced longitudinally. The cohort comprised two healthy male donors, one aged 18 to 30 and one aged 30 to 40 years. Blood was drawn at multiple timepoints before and after primary and secondary immunization, with bulk PBMC replicates and cell subsets isolated. Study-level results and caveats: Most clones expanded after primary vaccination (around 96% of CD4 and around nine tenths of CD8) were re-detected after the booster, suggesting that broad memory maintenance occurred. A small share of clonotypes was detected in both CD4 and CD8 compartments, with the overlap likely arising from convergent recombination. The study included only two donors, which limits how far the findings can be generalized. Computational filtering was needed because FACS-sorted repertoires could contain abundant contaminating clonotypes from the bulk population. The secondary T-cell response was weaker than the primary response but faster, peaking on day 5 instead of day 15.

This clonotype showed up just a few times. Its antigen is still unknown. It has no much larger one-base neighbor in the sample; base qualities were not kept. The CDR3 has 13 amino acids, counting the end cysteine and phenylalanine. CDR3 DNA is the only sequence kept; it has 39 bases, read in frame from the first base. The trim is 2 bases for V and 5 bases for J, with a gap of 9 bases between the germline ends. From the germline V gene, CDR1 is SGHTA and CDR2 is FQGNSA. This specimen's treatment or condition label, interpreted: live attenuated yellow fever vaccine strain. PBMCs were isolated from peripheral blood using a standard Ficoll-Paque protocol. Dynabeads CD4 and CD8 positive selection kits were used to isolate the CD4 and CD8 T-cell fractions. TriZol was used to extract RNA from bulk PBMCs, from CD4 and CD8 fractions, and from dextramer-positive and dextramer-negative fractions. TCR cDNA was made using 5'RACE template switching, a step that added a universal primer site and unique molecular identifiers. cDNA synthesis was primed from both the TCR alpha and TCR beta constant segments. Library amplification involved two PCR steps, and the second step added sample barcodes and sequencing adapters. Sequencing of libraries was done on Illumina HiSeq 2500 (2x100 bp) or NovaSeq (2x150 bp). Turning to the authors' computational methods: MIGEC was used to demultiplex reads and collapse the reads into UMI consensus sequences, and MiXCR was used for V(D)J alignment. Clonotypes responding to the vaccine were identified with edgeR on replicate PBMC samples, with the criteria of FDR below 0.01 and a log2 fold change above 5 up to day 15. CD4 or CD8 identity was assigned to each bulk clonotype according to whether the clonotype was present at higher abundance in the sequenced CD4 repertoire or the sequenced CD8 repertoire. TCRdb ran its own pipeline on the public reads, namely fastp trimming at Q25 and MiXCR clone calling, and kept in-frame beta chains. CDR3 protein sequences are deduplicated, and each keeps its most common genes and DNA. These V and J calls derive from TCRdb rather than the authors' analysis. Recorded for this sample are roughly 260,000 distinct CDR3 sequences; 10% to 15% of them occurred a single time. The ten largest clonotypes hold less than 0.55% of the sample.

This TCR derives from a man younger than 45 who received the YFV17D yellow fever vaccine. This receptor chain uses TRBV7-2 and TRBJ1-2; the D gene identity is not certain. Sequences were derived from CD4+ T cells sorted from PBMCs, sampled 45 days after the yellow fever booster vaccination. CDR3 sequence: CASSLTQIYGYTF. The DNA sequence is as follows: TGTGCCAGCAGCTTAACCCAGATTTATGGCTACACCTTC.